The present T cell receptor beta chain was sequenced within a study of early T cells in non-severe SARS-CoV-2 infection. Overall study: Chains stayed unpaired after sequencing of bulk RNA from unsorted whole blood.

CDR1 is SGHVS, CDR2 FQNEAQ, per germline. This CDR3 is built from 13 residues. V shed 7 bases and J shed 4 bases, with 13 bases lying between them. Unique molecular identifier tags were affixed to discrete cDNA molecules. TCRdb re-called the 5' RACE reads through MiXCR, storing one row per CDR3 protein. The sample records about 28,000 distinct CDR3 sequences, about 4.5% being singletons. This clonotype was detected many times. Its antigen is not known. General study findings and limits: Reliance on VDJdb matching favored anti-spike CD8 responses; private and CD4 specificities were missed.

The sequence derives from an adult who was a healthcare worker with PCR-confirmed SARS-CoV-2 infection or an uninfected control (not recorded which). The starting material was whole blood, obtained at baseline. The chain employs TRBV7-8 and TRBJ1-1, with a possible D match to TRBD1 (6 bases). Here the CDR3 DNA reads TGTGCCAGCACCCTAGCAGGGGTCACTGAAGCTTTCTTT. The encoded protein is CASTLAGVTEAFF.